This T cell receptor beta chain was documented in a study of T-cell memory formation after mild COVID-19 (TCRdb year 2021). For context, the study as a whole: TCR sequence clusters from the two donors were largely donor specific. T-cell clones expanding and contracting after mild COVID-19 in a couple of donors were tracked by longitudinal TCRalpha and TCRbeta repertoire sequencing. The cohort comprised two young, previously healthy adult volunteers, one female and one male.

Sequencer: Illumina NovaSeq 6000. Using 5'RACE with constant-segment primers, TCRalpha and TCRbeta cDNA libraries were constructed, with sample barcodes and unique molecular identifiers added in the process. Trizol reagent was used to extract RNA from every sample. Library amplification was performed in two PCR steps, and a second sample barcode and Illumina TruSeq adapters were introduced in the second step. The libraries were sequenced on an Illumina NovaSeq using 2 x 150 bp paired-end reads. Per the source publication's procedure: With migec v1.2.7, reads were demultiplexed and then collapsed into UMI-guided consensus sequences. Using mixcr v2.1.11, UMI consensuses were aligned to TRA and TRB V and J templates and then assembled into clonotypes. A clonotype was counted as expanded or contracted only if both edgeR and NoisET called the change significant, with noise models trained on biological replicates. For edgeR calls, the cutoffs were a false discovery rate-adjusted p below 0.01 and a log2 fold-change threshold of 1. PCA with hierarchical clustering of max-normalized trajectories of the 1000 most abundant clonotypes was used as exploratory dynamics analysis. The CD4 or CD8 phenotype of responding clones was assigned using the separately sequenced CD4+ and CD8+ repertoires. TCRdb itself trimmed the public reads at Q25 with fastp, ran MiXCR and retained productive beta chains. One record per CDR3 amino acid sequence lists the most common genes and DNA. These V and J calls derive from TCRdb rather than the authors' analysis. This sample gives about 560,000 distinct CDR3 sequences in total; about 20% of them show up just once. The ten top clones hold about 8.7% of the sample.

Measured from the cysteine to the phenylalanine, the CDR3 is 14 residues long. Only CDR3 DNA is held: 42 bases, read in frame from base 1. CDR1 and CDR2 were assigned from the germline V gene (reference sequence) as MNHEY and SMNVEV. Compared with germline, V lacks 6 bases and J lacks 6 bases; bases without a gene match: 9. Ficoll-Paque density gradient centrifugation was used to isolate PBMCs. Here is what the overall study found, with its caveats: SARS-CoV-2 specificity was not confirmed for the second-wave clones peaking on day 37. Some responding clones were detected in pre-infection memory, suggesting pre-existing cross-reactive memory T cells joined the SARS-CoV-2 response. The study covered only a couple of mild cases, and larger cohorts including severe cases with pre-infection samples were considered necessary. Contracting CD4+ clones were located mainly in the CM and EM memory subsets, whereas CD8+ clones were found to be enriched in EMRA. Balanced CD4/CD8 phenotypes were observed for clones contracting from day 15 to 85, whereas a bias towards CD4+ was observed for a second wave of clones expanding from day 15 to 37.

This clonotype was counted a few times. The antigen this receptor binds is unknown. It has no much larger one-base neighbor in the sample; base qualities were not kept. The clonotype originates from an adult woman who had mild COVID-19 (a few samples of this study predate the infection). The sample titles of this study are shuffled in the database, so cell type and time point are left out; the donor was told from shared clones. The chain uses TRBV27 and TRBJ2-5, with 8 bases in between that match TRBD2. Input material: PBMCs or a T cell subset sorted from them (not recorded which). In nucleotide form, the sequence is TGTGCCAGCAGAAACGGGGGGGCACGAAAGACCCAGTACTTC. It specifies CASRNGGARKTQYF.